The 30 T cell receptor beta chains presented below share a single source sample, sequenced in a study of blood T cell repertoires in COVID-19. The assay was immunoSEQ multiplex PCR, and TCRdb's table has in-frame clones only and misses some. The table includes some 260,000 clones, approximately 83% detected once. The specimen was peripheral blood. These TCRs come from a man older than 75 with acute or convalescent COVID-19.

The V call is TRBV28, the J call TRBJ1-5; D is undetermined. Trimming removed 7 bases from V and 1 base from J, with 8 bases in between. The V gene's germline CDR1 is MDHEN and CDR2 SYDVKM. The CDR3 is 13 amino acids. The CDR3 region is CASTTPSNQPQHF. DNA of the CDR3: TGTGCCAGCACCACTCCAAGCAATCAGCCCCAGCATTTT.

The V and J genes are TRBV5-5 and TRBJ2-7; no definite D call. The CDR3 runs to 14 residues. V was trimmed by 0 bases and J by 4 bases, leaving 11 bases between them. Germline V lookup: CDR1 SGHKS, CDR2 YYEKEE (reference sequence). DNA for the CDR3: TGTGCCAGCAGCTTGGGGCTAGGTTCGTACGAGCAGTACTTC. It translates to CASSLGLGSYEQYF. The whole variable domain, remainder taken from reference TRBV5-5 and TRBJ2-7, is DAGVTQSPTHLIKTRGQQVTLRCSPISGHKSVSWYQQVLGQGPQFIFQYYEKEERGRGNFPDRFSARQFPNYSSELNVNALLLGDSALYLCASSLGLGSYEQYFGPGTRLTVT.

The chain has TRBV7-2 and TRBJ1-1; 7 positions agree with TRBD1. The CDR3 length is 15 residues. The V and J ends lost 3 bases and 0 bases, in that order; junction bases with no gene match: 4. Germline V gene sequence: CDR1 SGHTA, CDR2 FQGNSA. DNA for the CDR3: TGTGCCAGCAGCTTGCAAGGACAGGTGAACACTGAAGCTTTCTTT. Its translation is CASSLQGQVNTEAFF.

This sequence joins TRBV5-1 and TRBJ2-7; D gene unclear. The CDR3 is 16 amino acids. Germline V gene lookup returns CDR1 SGHRS and CDR2 YFSETQ. Deletions cut 0 bases from V and 1 base from J, with 14 bases between. This chain's CDR3 is CASSLAGAGKSYEQYF. As DNA, the CDR3 is TGCGCCAGCAGCTTGGCCGGCGCAGGTAAGTCCTACGAGCAGTACTTC.

The chain joins TRBV28 to TRBJ1-2; D is unclear. This CDR3 is built from 13 residues. Germline assignment: CDR1 MDHEN and CDR2 SYDVKM. The germline V and J ends were trimmed by 5 bases and 3 bases, with 10 bases remaining between them. Here the CDR3 reads CASSPGKDYGYTF. The CDR3 nucleotides read TGTGCCAGCAGTCCGGGGAAAGACTATGGCTACACCTTC.

The chain combines TRBV19 with TRBJ2-1; D unresolved. This CDR3 comprises 12 residues. With 4 bases removed from V and 7 bases from J, the gap between germline ends came to 8 bases. Germline assignment: CDR1 LNHDA and CDR2 SQIVND (reference sequence). CDR3 protein: CASSNQVNEQFF. The CDR3 DNA follows: TGTGCCAGTAGTAACCAGGTGAATGAGCAGTTCTTC.

The table lists this clone with a few counts. This chain links TRBV6-2 or TRBV6-3 with TRBJ1-6, with D possibly matching TRBD1 (6 bases). The CDR3 is made up of 14 amino acids. The V and J ends lost 2 bases and 14 bases respectively, with 16 bases between them. Germline V gives CDR1 MNHEY, CDR2 SVGEGT. The CDR3 nucleotides read TGTGCCAGCAGTTACAGCTCAGGGGATGTGGCCCTCCACTTT. It codes for CASSYSSGDVALHF.

This clone appeared a single time. The chain carries TRBV28 and TRBJ1-5, with TRBD1 identical over 11 bases. This CDR3 region has 16 residues. With V trimmed by 6 bases and J by 7 bases, 11 bases remained unmatched. Germline CDR1 MDHEN, CDR2 SYDVKM. The CDR3 protein is CASSPGDRGSGQPQHF. For the CDR3, the DNA is TGTGCCAGCAGCCCTGGGGACAGGGGGAGTGGACAGCCCCAGCATTTT.

The chain carries TRBV6-5 and TRBJ2-3, with 9 nucleotides matching TRBD1. This CDR3 region has 15 residues. Germline V gene lookup returns CDR1 MNHEY and CDR2 SVGAGI. Trimming at V came to 6 bases and at J to 1 base, leaving 5 bases not matched to a gene. The CDR3 coding sequence is TGTGCCAGCAGGGCACAGGGGGCAGGCACAGATACGCAGTATTTT. Translated, it gives CASRAQGAGTDTQYF.

This clone was seen only once. The rearrangement links TRBV2 to TRBJ2-7; TRBD1 is a possible D gene (5 bases). Trimming left V 4 bases short and J 5 bases short, with 15 bases between. CDR3 size: 14 residues. CDR1 and CDR2 (germline): SNHLY, FYNNEI. This CDR3 reads CASSVRGDMDEQYF. In DNA form, the CDR3 reads TGTGCCAGCAGTGTAAGGGGTGACATGGACGAGCAGTACTTC. Drawing the rest from reference TRBV2 and TRBJ2-7, the complete variable domain is EPEVTQTPSHQVTQMGQEVILRCVPISNHLYFYWYRQILGQKVEFLVSFYNNEISEKSEIFDDQFSVERPDGSNFTLKIRSTKLEDSAMYFCASSVRGDMDEQYFGPGTRLTVT.

J is TRBJ2-1 and V is TRBV11-1, with D perhaps TRBD1 (6 bases). Germline loops: CDR1 SGHAT, CDR2 FQDESV (reference sequence). V was clipped by 6 bases and J by 3 bases, with 15 bases between them. The CDR3 length is 15 residues. CDR3 residues: CASSPDRNHYNEQFF. The CDR3 DNA reads TGTGCCAGCAGTCCTGACAGGAACCACTACAATGAGCAGTTCTTC.

The chain joins TRBV19 to TRBJ2-1; no reliable D call. Deletions cut 3 bases from V and 5 bases from J, with 14 bases between. CDR3 length: 15 residues. Germline loops: CDR1 LNHDA, CDR2 SQIVND (reference sequence). CDR3 sequence: CASSMVGLRDNEQFF. CDR3 bases: TGTGCCAGTAGTATGGTCGGCCTCCGGGACAATGAGCAGTTCTTC.

The chain joins TRBV5-1 to TRBJ2-1; TRBD2 might be the D (5 bases). This CDR3 comprises 13 residues. With 0 bases removed from V and 10 bases from J, the gap between germline ends came to 11 bases. In germline, CDR1 is SGHRS, CDR2 YFSETQ. CDR3 loop: CASSLAGDGEQFF. CDR3 nucleotides: TGCGCCAGCAGCTTGGCCGGGGATGGCGAGCAGTTCTTC. Full variable domain (remainder filled in from reference TRBV5-1 and TRBJ2-1): KAGVTQTPRYLIKTRGQQVTLSCSPISGHRSVSWYQQTPGQGLQFLFEYFSETQRNKGNFPGRFSGRQFSNSRSEMNVSTLELGDSALYLCASSLAGDGEQFFGPGTRLTVL.

J is TRBJ2-3 and V is TRBV3-1 (or the pseudogene TRBV3-2), with a possible D match to TRBD2 (6 bases). This CDR3 region has 14 residues. Germline V gene data show CDR1 as LGHDT and CDR2 as YNNKEL (reference sequence). V was clipped by 4 bases and J by 6 bases, with 14 bases between them. CDR3 in DNA: TGTGCCAGCAGCCCGGTAGTCGGAGGGGATACGCAGTATTTT. The encoded protein is CASSPVVGGDTQYF.

V gene TRBV27 combines with J gene TRBJ2-1, with 7 bases identical to TRBD1. Losses at the gene ends were 6 bases for V and 1 base for J; bases not matched to a gene: 3. The germline V gene has CDR1 MNHEY and CDR2 SMNVEV (reference sequence). This CDR3 has 14 residues. This chain's CDR3 is CASRDRYSYNEQFF. DNA for the CDR3: TGTGCCAGCAGGGACAGGTATTCCTACAATGAGCAGTTCTTC.

DNA for the CDR3: TGTGCCAGCAGTGAACTGGGCCATTATAGCAATCAGCCCCAGCATTTT. Protein product: CASSELGHYSNQPQHF. V and J are TRBV6-1 and TRBJ1-5; D not resolved. This CDR3 is 16 amino acids long. Per the germline V gene, CDR1 is MNHNS and CDR2 is SASEGT. Trimming took off 2 bases at V and 0 bases at J, with 11 bases between the two ends.

This sequence joins TRBV9 and TRBJ1-4, with D possibly matching TRBD1 (5 bases). The V end lost 5 bases, the J end lost 1 base, and 15 bases lay between the germline ends. CDR1 is SGDLS, CDR2 YYNGEE, per germline. The CDR3 is 16 residues long. CDR3 region: CASSRGDLRTNEKLFF. The CDR3 DNA reads as TGTGCCAGCAGTCGGGGGGACTTGCGAACTAATGAAAAACTGTTTTTT. Full variable domain (remainder filled in from reference TRBV9 and TRBJ1-4): DSGVTQTPKHLITATGQRVTLRCSPRSGDLSVYWYQQSLDQGLQFLIQYYNGEERAKGNILERFSAQQFPDLHSELNLSSLELGDSALYFCASSRGDLRTNEKLFFGSGTQLSVL.

V and J are TRBV18 and TRBJ2-3; 8 bases fit TRBD2. Per the germline V gene, CDR1 is KGHSH and CDR2 is LQKENI. V dropped 1 base and J dropped 2; count of bases not matched to a gene: 5. The CDR3 covers 16 residues. The CDR3 sequence: CASSPLPAGDTDTQYF. CDR3 DNA: TGTGCCAGCTCACCACTCCCAGCGGGGGACACAGATACGCAGTATTTT.

The CDR3 region has the DNA TGTGCCAGCAGCGACCGCGGGGCGAACACCGGGGAGCTGTTTTTT. It is translated as CASSDRGANTGELFF. This rearrangement joins TRBV9 to TRBJ2-2, with D perhaps TRBD2 (6 bases). The CDR3 runs to 15 residues. V was shortened by 3 bases and J by 0 bases, with 9 bases between the two germline ends. The germline V gene has CDR1 SGDLS and CDR2 YYNGEE.

V gene TRBV19 combines with J gene TRBJ2-7, with D maybe TRBD1 (7 bases). Trimming took 9 bases from V and 2 from J, leaving 20 bases between them. Germline values: CDR1 LNHDA, CDR2 SQIVND (reference sequence). The CDR3 has 15 amino acids. CDR3 residues: CASRGRGTATYEQYF. DNA of the CDR3: TGTGCCAGCCGGGGGAGAGGGACAGCTACCTACGAGCAGTACTTC.

The chain uses TRBV19 and TRBJ2-1; TRBD2 aligns across 10 bases. Germline V gives CDR1 LNHDA, CDR2 SQIVND (reference sequence). V lost 7 bases to trimming and J lost 5 bases; unmatched junction nucleotides: 5. The CDR3 has 14 amino acids. Here the CDR3 DNA reads TGTGCCAGTACCCTAGCGGGGGAAAACAATGAGCAGTTCTTC. Encoded protein: CASTLAGENNEQFF. Full variable domain (rest looked up from reference TRBV19 and TRBJ2-1): DGGITQSPKYLFRKEGQNVTLSCEQNLNHDAMYWYRQDPGQGLRLIYYSQIVNDFQKGDIAEGYSVSREKKESFPLTVTSAQKNPTAFYLCASTLAGENNEQFFGPGTRLTVL.

The chain links TRBV9 to TRBJ1-2, with D uncertain. The CDR3 is 14 amino acids. Germline V lookup: CDR1 SGDLS, CDR2 YYNGEE. V gave up 4 bases and J gave up 2 bases, with 12 bases separating them. The CDR3 nucleotides read TGTGCCAGCAGCCCAGGCGGGGTCAACTATGGCTACACCTTC. This codes for CASSPGGVNYGYTF.

This chain joins TRBV7-9 and TRBJ2-7; 12 bases line up with TRBD1. V shed 8 bases, J shed 5 bases, and the junction held 16 bases outside the gene matches. From germline, CDR1 is SEHNR and CDR2 FQNEAQ (reference sequence). This CDR3 has 17 residues. The CDR3 bases are TGTGCCAGCCGATCCCTGAAACCGGGACAGGGGGCACACGAGCAGTACTTC. Its protein is CASRSLKPGQGAHEQYF.

The gene calls are TRBV18 and TRBJ1-4; no reliable D call. CDR1 KGHSH and CDR2 LQKENI come from the germline V gene. The V gene lost 3 bases and the J gene lost 8 bases, with 10 bases spanning the gap. This CDR3 spans 13 amino acids. CDR3 in amino acids: CASSPGLNEKLFF. The CDR3 DNA reads as TGTGCCAGCTCACCCGGACTTAACGAAAAACTGTTTTTT.

The chain employs TRBV2 and TRBJ1-1; D ambiguous. This CDR3 has 13 residues. The germline V and J ends were trimmed by 5 bases and 1 base, with 8 bases remaining between them. Germline assignment: CDR1 SNHLY and CDR2 FYNNEI. CDR3 residues: CASSTEGNTEAFF. In DNA, the CDR3 is TGTGCCAGCAGTACAGAGGGGAACACTGAAGCTTTCTTT. Full variable domain (remainder filled in from reference TRBV2 and TRBJ1-1): EPEVTQTPSHQVTQMGQEVILRCVPISNHLYFYWYRQILGQKVEFLVSFYNNEISEKSEIFDDQFSVERPDGSNFTLKIRSTKLEDSAMYFCASSTEGNTEAFFGQGTRLTVV.

The rearrangement joins TRBV27 to TRBJ2-7, with a tentative D call TRBD2 (6 bases). Looked up from germline, CDR1 is MNHEY and CDR2 is SMNVEV (reference sequence). This CDR3 region has 14 residues. V shed 5 bases and J shed 2 bases, with 13 bases lying between them. CDR3 residues: CASSTPGRTYEQYF. The CDR3 nucleotides are TGTGCCAGCAGTACCCCCGGGAGAACCTACGAGCAGTACTTC.

The chain couples TRBV2 to TRBJ2-3; 16 bases line up with TRBD2. The ends lost 2 bases at V and 7 bases at J; junction bases unmatched: 6. Germline V gene lookup returns CDR1 SNHLY and CDR2 FYNNEI. CDR3 length equals 17 residues. CDR3 amino acids: CASSERGLAGGPNTQYF. CDR3 nucleotide sequence: TGTGCCAGCAGTGAAAGGGGACTAGCGGGAGGGCCGAATACGCAGTATTTT.

V is TRBV14 and J is TRBJ2-2; weak D call: TRBD2 (5 bases). V shed 4 bases and J shed 7 bases, with 13 bases lying between them. This CDR3 has 14 amino acids. Germline V gives CDR1 SGHDN, CDR2 FVKESK. CDR3 nucleotides: TGTGCCAGCAGCCGAGGGTCGAATCTCGGGGAGCTGTTTTTT. This gives the protein CASSRGSNLGELFF.

In its sample, this clone was seen a few times. The V call is TRBV19, the J call TRBJ1-1; 8 bases fit TRBD1. The trim removed 3 bases at V and 0 bases at J, leaving 9 bases unmatched. Germline CDR1 is LNHDA and CDR2 is SQIVND (reference sequence). The CDR3 loop spans 17 amino acids. CDR3 protein: CASSISNRGYMNTEAFF. As DNA, the CDR3 is TGTGCCAGTAGTATTTCGAACAGGGGGTACATGAACACTGAAGCTTTCTTT.

This clone appeared a few times. V and J are TRBV19 and TRBJ2-2; possible D gene TRBD1, 5 bases. The germline CDR1 and CDR2 sequences are LNHDA and SQIVND (reference sequence). This CDR3 comprises 13 residues. With 6 bases removed from V and 5 bases from J, the gap between germline ends came to 10 bases. The DNA of the CDR3 is TGTGCCAGTAGCGATCAGGGAACCGGGGAGCTGTTTTTT. Translating it yields CASSDQGTGELFF.